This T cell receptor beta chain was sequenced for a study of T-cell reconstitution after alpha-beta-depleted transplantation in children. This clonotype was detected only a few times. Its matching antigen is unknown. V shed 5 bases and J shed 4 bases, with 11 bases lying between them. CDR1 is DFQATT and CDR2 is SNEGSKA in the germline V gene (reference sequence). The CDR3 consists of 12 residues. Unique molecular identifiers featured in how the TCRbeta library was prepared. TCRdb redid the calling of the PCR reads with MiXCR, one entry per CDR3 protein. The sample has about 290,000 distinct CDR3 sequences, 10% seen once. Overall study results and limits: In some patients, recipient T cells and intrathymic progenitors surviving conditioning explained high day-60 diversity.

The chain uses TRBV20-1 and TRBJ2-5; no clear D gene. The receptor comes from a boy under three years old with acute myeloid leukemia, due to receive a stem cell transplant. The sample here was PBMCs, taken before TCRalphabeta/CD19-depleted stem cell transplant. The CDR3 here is CSAEIVGETQYF. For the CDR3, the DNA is TGCAGTGCTGAGATAGTAGGAGAGACCCAGTACTTC.